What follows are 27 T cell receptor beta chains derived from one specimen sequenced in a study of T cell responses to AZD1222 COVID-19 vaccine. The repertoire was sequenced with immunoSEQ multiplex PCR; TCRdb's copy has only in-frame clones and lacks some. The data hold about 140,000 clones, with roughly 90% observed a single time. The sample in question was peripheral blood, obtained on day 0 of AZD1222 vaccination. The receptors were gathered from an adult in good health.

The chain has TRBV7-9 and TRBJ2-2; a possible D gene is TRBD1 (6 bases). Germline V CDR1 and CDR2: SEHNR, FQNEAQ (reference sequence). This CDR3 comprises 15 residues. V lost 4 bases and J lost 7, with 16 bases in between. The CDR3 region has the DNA TGTGCCAGCAGCTCCACAGGGAAATTGAGCGGGGAGCTGTTTTTT. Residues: CASSSTGKLSGELFF.

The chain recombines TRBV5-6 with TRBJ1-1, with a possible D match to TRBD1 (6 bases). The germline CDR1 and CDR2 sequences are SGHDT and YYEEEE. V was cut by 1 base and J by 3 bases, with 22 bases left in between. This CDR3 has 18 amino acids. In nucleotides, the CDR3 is TGTGCCAGCAGCTTGCTTTCAGGGGTTGAGATTATGGACACTGAAGCTTTCTTT. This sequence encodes CASSLLSGVEIMDTEAFF.

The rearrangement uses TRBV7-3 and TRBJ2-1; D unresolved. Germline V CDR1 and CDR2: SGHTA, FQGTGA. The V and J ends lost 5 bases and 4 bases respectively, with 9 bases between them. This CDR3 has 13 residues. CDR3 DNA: TGTGCCAGCAGCCCCCTCGGTTACAATGAGCAGTTCTTC. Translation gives CASSPLGYNEQFF.

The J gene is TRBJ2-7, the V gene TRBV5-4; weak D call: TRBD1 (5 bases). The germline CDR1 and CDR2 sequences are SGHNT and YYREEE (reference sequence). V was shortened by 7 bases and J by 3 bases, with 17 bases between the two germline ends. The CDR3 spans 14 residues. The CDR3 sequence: CASGRGTSHYEQYF. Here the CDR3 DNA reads TGTGCCAGCGGTAGGGGCACAAGCCACTACGAGCAGTACTTC.

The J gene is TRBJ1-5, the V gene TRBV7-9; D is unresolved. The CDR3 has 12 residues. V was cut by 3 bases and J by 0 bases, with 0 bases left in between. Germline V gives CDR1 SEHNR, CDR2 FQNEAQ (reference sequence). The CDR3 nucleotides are TGTGCCAGCAGCTTTAGCAATCAGCCCCAGCATTTT. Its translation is CASSFSNQPQHF. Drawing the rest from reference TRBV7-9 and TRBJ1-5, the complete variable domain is DTGVSQNPRHKITKRGQNVTFRCDPISEHNRLYWYRQTLGQGPEFLTYFQNEAQLEKSRLLSDRFSAERPKGSFSTLEIQRTEQGDSAMYLCASSFSNQPQHFGDGTRLSIL.

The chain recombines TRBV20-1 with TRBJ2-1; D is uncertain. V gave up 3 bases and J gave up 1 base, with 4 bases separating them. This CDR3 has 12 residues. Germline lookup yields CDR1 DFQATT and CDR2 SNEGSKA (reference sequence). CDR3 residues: CSASPSYNEQFF. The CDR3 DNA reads TGCAGTGCTAGTCCTTCCTACAATGAGCAGTTCTTC.

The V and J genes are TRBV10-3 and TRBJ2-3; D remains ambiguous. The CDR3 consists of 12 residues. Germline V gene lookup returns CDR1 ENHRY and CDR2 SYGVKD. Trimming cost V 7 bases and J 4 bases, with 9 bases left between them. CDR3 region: CAIMIPPDTQYF. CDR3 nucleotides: TGTGCCATCATGATCCCCCCAGATACGCAGTATTTT.

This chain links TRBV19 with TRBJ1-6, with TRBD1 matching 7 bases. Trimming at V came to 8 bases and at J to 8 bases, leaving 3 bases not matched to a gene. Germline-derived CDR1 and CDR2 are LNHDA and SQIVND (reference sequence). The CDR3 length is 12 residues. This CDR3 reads CASRDSHSPLHF. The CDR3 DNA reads TGTGCCAGTCGGGACAGTCATTCACCCCTCCACTTT.

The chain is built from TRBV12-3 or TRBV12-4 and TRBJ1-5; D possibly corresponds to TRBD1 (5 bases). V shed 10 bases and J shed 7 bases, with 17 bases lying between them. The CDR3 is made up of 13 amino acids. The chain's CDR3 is CATAGGEGQPQHF. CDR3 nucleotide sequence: TGTGCCACCGCGGGGGGGGAGGGACAGCCCCAGCATTTT.

CDR3: CASSLVGGPEISTQYF. In nucleotides, the CDR3 is TGCGCCAGCAGCTTGGTGGGGGGCCCCGAGATCTCTACGCAGTATTTT. This rearrangement joins TRBV5-1 to TRBJ2-3; either TRBD1 or TRBD2 may supply D (6 bases each). Trimming cost V 0 bases and J 8 bases, with 19 bases left between them. The length of the CDR3 is 16 residues. CDR1 is SGHRS and CDR2 is YFSETQ in the germline V gene.

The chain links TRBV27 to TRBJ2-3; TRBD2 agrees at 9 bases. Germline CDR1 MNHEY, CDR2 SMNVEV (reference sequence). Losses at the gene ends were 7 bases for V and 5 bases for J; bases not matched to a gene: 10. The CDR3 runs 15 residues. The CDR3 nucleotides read TGTGCCAGCATTGTAGCGGGGGCCTACGGAGATACGCAGTATTTT. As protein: CASIVAGAYGDTQYF.

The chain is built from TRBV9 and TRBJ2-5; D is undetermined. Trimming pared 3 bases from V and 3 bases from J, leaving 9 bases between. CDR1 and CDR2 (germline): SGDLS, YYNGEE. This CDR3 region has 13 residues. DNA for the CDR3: TGTGCCAGCAGCGCTCATATCAAAGAGACCCAGTACTTC. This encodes CASSAHIKETQYF.

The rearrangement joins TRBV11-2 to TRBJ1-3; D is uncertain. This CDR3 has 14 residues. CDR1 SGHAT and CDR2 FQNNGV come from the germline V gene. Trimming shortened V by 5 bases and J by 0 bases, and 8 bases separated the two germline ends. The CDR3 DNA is TGTGCCAGCAGCCTTTTTAGCTCTGGAAACACCATATATTTT. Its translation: CASSLFSSGNTIYF.

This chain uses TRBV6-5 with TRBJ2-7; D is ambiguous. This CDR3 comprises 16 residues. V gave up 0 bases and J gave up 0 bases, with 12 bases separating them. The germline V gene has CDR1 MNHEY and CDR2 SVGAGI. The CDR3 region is CASSYSSDGVSYEQYF. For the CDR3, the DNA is TGTGCCAGCAGTTACTCGTCTGACGGAGTCTCCTACGAGCAGTACTTC.

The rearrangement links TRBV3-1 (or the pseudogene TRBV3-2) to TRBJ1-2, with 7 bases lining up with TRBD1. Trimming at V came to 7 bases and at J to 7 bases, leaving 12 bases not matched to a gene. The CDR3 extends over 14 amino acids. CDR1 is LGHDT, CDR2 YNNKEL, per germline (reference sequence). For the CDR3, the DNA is TGTGCCAGCACCACCAACAGACAGGGAGGTGGCTACACCTTC. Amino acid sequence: CASTTNRQGGGYTF.

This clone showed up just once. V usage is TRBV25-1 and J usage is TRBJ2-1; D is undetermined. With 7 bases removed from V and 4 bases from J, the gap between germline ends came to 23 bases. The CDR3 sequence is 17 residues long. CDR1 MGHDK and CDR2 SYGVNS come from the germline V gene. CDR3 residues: CASTPRAGNYLYNEQFF. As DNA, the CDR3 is TGTGCCAGCACCCCCCGGGCCGGAAACTACCTTTACAATGAGCAGTTCTTC.

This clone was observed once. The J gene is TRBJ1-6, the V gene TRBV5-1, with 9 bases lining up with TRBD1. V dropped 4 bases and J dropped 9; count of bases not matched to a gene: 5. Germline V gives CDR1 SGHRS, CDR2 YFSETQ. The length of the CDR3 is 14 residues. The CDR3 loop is CASSLGQGSSPLHF. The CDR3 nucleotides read TGCGCCAGCAGCCTGGGACAGGGAAGTTCACCCCTCCACTTT.

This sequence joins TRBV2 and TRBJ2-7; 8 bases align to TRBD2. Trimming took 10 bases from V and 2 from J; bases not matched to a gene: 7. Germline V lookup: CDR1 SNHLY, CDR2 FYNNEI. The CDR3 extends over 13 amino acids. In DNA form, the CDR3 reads TGTGCCACCACAGCGGGAGTCGCCTACGAGCAGTACTTC. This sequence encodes CATTAGVAYEQYF.

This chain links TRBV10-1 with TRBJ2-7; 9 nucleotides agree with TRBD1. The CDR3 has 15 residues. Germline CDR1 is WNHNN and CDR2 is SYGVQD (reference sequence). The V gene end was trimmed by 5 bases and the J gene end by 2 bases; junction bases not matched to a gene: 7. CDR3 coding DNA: TGCGCCAGCAGTTCGGACAGGGGTATTCCCTACGAGCAGTACTTC. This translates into CASSSDRGIPYEQYF.

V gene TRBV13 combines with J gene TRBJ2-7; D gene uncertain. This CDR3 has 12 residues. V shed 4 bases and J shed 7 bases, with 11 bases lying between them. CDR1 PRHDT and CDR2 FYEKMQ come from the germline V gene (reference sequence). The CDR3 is CASSSQRKEQYF. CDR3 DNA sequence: TGTGCCAGCAGCTCCCAACGCAAGGAGCAGTACTTC.

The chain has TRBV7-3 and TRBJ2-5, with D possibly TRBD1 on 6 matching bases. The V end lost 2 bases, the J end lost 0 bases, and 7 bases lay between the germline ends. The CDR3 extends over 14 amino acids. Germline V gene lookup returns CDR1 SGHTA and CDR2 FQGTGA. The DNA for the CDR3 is TGTGCCAGCAGCTTAGACAGGTACCAAGAGACCCAGTACTTC. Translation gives CASSLDRYQETQYF.

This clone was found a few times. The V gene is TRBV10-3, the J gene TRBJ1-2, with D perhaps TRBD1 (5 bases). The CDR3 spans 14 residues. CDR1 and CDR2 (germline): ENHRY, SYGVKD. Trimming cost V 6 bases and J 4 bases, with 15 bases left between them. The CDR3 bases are TGTGCCATCAGCCCAAACGGGGGTACCTATGGCTACACCTTC. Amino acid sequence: CAISPNGGTYGYTF.

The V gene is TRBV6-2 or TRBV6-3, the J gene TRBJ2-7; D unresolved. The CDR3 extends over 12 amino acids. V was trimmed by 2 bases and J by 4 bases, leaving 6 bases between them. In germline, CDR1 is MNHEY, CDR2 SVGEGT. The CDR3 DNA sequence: TGTGCCAGCAGTTACCCTCAGTACGAGCAGTACTTC. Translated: CASSYPQYEQYF.

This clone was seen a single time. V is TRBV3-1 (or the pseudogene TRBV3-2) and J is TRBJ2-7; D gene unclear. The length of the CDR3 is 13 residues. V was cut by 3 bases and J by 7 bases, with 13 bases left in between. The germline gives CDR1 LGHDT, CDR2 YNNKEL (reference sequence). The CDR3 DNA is TGTGCCAGCAGCCAGGGCCTCACCGGGGAGCAGTACTTC. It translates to CASSQGLTGEQYF.

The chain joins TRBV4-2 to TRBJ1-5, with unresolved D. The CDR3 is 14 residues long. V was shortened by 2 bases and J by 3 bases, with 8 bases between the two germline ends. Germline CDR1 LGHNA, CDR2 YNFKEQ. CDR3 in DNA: TGTGCCAGCAGCCAAAAGGCGGACAATCAGCCCCAGCATTTT. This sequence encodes CASSQKADNQPQHF.

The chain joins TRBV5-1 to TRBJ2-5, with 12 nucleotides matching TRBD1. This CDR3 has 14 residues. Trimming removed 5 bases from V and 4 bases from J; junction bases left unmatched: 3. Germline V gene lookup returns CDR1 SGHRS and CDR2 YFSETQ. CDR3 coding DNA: TGCGCCAGCAGGGGACAGGGGGCGGCAGAGACCCAGTACTTC. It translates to CASRGQGAAETQYF.

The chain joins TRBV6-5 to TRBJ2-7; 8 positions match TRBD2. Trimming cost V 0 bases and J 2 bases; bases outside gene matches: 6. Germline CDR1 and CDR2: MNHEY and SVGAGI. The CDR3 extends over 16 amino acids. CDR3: CASSYSFLAGPYEQYF. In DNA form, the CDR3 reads TGTGCCAGCAGTTACTCGTTTTTAGCGGGACCCTACGAGCAGTACTTC.